This T cell receptor (beta chain) was retrieved from a study of blood T cell repertoires in COVID-19. Overall study context: Samples taken during acute and convalescent COVID-19 were collected in the United States, Italy and Spain. In each case, the material was cDNA or gDNA derived from T cells, B-cell-depleted T cells, or PBMCs.

The CDR3 is 15 residues long. Trimming cost V 3 bases and J 12 bases, with 21 bases left between them. Germline CDR1 MNHNS, CDR2 SASEGT. Source study methods: Researchers report that nucleated cell counts were estimated from reference gene primer amplification. TCRdb's copy holds only in-frame clones and misses some; the assay was immunoSEQ multiplex PCR. The D gene and trimming were derived from the DNA, and the V and J assignments and clone size from that table. The sample carries about 490,000 clones, 70% to 90% recorded once. This chain uses TRBV6-1 with TRBJ2-1; no clear D gene. The sample was peripheral blood. The source of this sequence is a human donor in a cohort sampled during active COVID-19. The CDR3 here is CASSEGPWANLAQFF. DNA for the CDR3: TGTGCCAGCAGTGAGGGCCCCTGGGCCAATTTGGCGCAGTTCTTC.